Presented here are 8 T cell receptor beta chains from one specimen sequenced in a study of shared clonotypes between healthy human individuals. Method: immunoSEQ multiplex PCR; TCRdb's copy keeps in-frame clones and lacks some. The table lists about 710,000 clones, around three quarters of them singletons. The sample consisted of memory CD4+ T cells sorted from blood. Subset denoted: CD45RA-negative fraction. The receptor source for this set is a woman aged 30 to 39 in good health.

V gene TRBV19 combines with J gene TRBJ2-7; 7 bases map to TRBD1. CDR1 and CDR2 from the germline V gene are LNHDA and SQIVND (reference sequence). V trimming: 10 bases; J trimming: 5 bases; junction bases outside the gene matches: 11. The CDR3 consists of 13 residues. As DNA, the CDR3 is TGTGCCACCGCTCACAGGGGTACCCACGAGCAGTACTTC. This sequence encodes CATAHRGTHEQYF.

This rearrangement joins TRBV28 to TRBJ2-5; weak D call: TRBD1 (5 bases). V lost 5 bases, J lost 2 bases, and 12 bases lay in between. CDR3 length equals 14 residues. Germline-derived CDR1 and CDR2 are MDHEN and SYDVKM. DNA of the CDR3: TGTGCCAGCAGTGACCATAACAGGCAAGAGACCCAGTACTTC. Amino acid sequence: CASSDHNRQETQYF.

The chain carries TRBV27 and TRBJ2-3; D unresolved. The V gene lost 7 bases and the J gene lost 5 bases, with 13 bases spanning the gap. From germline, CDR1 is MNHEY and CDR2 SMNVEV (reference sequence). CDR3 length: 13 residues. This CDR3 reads CASIGLPGDTQYF. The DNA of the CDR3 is TGTGCCAGCATTGGGCTGCCCGGAGATACGCAGTATTTT.

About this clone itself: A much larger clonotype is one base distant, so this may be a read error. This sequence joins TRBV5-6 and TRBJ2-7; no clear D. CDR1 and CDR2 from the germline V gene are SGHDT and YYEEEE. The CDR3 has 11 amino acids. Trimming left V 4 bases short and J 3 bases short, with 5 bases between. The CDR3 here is CASSQHYEQYF. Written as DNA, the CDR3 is TGTGCCAGCAGCCAACACTACGAGCAGTACTTC.

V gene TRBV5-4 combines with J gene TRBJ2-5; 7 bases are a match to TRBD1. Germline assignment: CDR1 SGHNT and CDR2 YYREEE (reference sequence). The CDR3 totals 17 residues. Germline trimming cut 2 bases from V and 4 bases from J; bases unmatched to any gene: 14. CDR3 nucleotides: TGTGCCAGCAGCTTTGAAAGGGGGCGCCGGGACGGAGAGACCCAGTACTTC. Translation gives CASSFERGRRDGETQYF.

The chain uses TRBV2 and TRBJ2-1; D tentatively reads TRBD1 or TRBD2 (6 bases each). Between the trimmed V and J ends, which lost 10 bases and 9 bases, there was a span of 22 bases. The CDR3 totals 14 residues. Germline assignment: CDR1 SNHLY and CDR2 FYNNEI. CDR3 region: CAIPLTGASGEQFF. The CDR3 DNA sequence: TGTGCCATACCGTTAACGGGGGCCTCGGGTGAGCAGTTCTTC. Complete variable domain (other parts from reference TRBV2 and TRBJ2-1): EPEVTQTPSHQVTQMGQEVILRCVPISNHLYFYWYRQILGQKVEFLVSFYNNEISEKSEIFDDQFSVERPDGSNFTLKIRSTKLEDSAMYFCAIPLTGASGEQFFGPGTRLTVL.

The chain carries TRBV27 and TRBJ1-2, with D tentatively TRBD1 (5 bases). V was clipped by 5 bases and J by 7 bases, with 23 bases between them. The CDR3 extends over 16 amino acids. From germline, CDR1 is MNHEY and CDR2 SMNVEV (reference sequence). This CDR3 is CASSRRDRREAGGYTF. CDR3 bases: TGTGCCAGCAGTCGACGGGACCGCCGGGAGGCGGGTGGCTACACCTTC.

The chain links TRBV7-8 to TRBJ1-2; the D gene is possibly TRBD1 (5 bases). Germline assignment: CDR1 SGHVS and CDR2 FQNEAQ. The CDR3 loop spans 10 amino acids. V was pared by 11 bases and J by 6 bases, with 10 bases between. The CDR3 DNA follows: TGTGCCTCCGGAGGGGATGGCTACACCTTC. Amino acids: CASGGDGYTF.